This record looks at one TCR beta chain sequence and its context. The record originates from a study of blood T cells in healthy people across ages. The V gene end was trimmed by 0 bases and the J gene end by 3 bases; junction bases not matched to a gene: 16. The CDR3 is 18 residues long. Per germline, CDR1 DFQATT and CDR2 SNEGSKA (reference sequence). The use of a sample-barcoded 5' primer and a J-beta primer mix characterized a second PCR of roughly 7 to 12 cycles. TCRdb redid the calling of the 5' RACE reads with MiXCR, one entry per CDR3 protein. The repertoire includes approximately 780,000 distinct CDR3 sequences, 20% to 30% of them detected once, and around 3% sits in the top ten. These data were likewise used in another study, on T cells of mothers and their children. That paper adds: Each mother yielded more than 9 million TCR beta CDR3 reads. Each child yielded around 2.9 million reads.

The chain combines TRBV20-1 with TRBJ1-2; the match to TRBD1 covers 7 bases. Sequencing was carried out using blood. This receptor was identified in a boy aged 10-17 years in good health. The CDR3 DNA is TGCAGTGCTAGAGACCTAAGGGAGGGGGCAAAAGGGGACTATGGCTACACCTTC. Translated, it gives CSARDLREGAKGDYGYTF.